This T cell receptor beta chain comes out of a study of blood T cells in healthy people across ages. Together with a sample-barcoded 5' primer, a J-beta primer mix was included in a second PCR lasting about 6 to 11 cycles. MiXCR, run by TCRdb on the 5' RACE reads, gives a single entry per CDR3 protein. The sample holds 800,000 to 950,000 distinct CDR3 sequences, 25% to 35% seen once. This clonotype was observed a handful of times. Compared with germline, one end of the junction differs, possibly owing to a read error. These records were also assigned to another study, of T cells of mothers and their children. Per that study: For the second PCR, the M1S primer put in sample barcodes and 2-4 random nucleotides.

The sample consisted of blood. This TCR derives from a woman between 40 and 55 years old in good health.

Here the CDR3 reads CASSHTGVSGRNTGAFF. The CDR3 DNA reads as TGCGCCAGCAGCCATACGGGGGTGTCCGGCCGAAACACTGGAGCTTTCTTT. The gene calls are TRBV4-3 and TRBJ1-1; weak D call: TRBD1 (5 bases). CDR1 is LGHNA, CDR2 YSLEER, per germline. This CDR3 region has 17 residues.